A selection of T cell receptor beta chains follows, all from one sample in a study of CD8+CD57+ T cells in acquired aplastic anemia. TCRdb re-analysed the reads in MiXCR, keeping a single row per CDR3 protein. The sample shows fewer than 85,000 distinct CDR3 sequences, about 70% of them seen only once. Sample: sorted CD4+, CD8+, or CD8+CD57+ T cells (not recorded which) from PBMCs. The receptor set was obtained from a human donor with aplastic anemia. The CDR3 runs from the conserved cysteine through the conserved F or W. The D gene is left open where the match is weak. Size tells how often a clone was seen (once, few, many) or the class of an expanded clone, and some rows leave it out.

d_call,j_call,clone_size,v_call,cdr3_nt,cdr3_aa
TRBD1,TRBJ1-1,.,TRBV7-6,TGTGCCAGCAGCGCCCAGGGGGCCACTGAAGCTTTCTTT,CASSAQGATEAFF
.,TRBJ2-7,.,TRBV2,TGTGCCAGCAGTGGCGGGCAGGGAGCCTACGAGCAGTACTTC,CASSGGQGAYEQYF
TRBD1,TRBJ1-6,.,TRBV5-4,TGTGCCAGCAGTTTTACCGGACAGGGGAATTCACCCCTCCACTTT,CASSFTGQGNSPLHF
.,TRBJ1-2,.,TRBV19,TGTGCCAGTAGCGAGAACCTTGGCTACACCTTC,CASSENLGYTF
.,TRBJ1-6,.,TRBV7-9,TGTGCCAGCAGCTTCGAACAGAATAATTCACCCCTCCACTTT,CASSFEQNNSPLHF
.,TRBJ1-2,.,TRBV15,TGTGCCACCAGCAGAGTTGGCAGGGCACATGGCTACACCTTC,CATSRVGRAHGYTF
TRBD1,TRBJ1-6,.,TRBV2,TGTGCCAGCAGTGATTGGGACAGTGTATCACCCCTCCACTTT,CASSDWDSVSPLHF
.,TRBJ2-3,.,TRBV5-5,TGCGCCAGCAGCTTAGGTTCTGACTCAGATACGCAGTATTTT,CASSLGSDSDTQYF
.,TRBJ1-2,few,TRBV29-1,TGCAGCGTTGAGGGGGTTGGCTACACCTTC,CSVEGVGYTF
.,TRBJ1-5,many,TRBV12-3/TRBV12-4,TGTGCCAGCAGTCTCCAACATAGCAATCAGCCCCAGCATTTT,CASSLQHSNQPQHF
.,TRBJ2-2,.,TRBV7-2,TGTGCCAGCAGCTCCAGACATGACGGGGAGCTGTTTTTT,CASSSRHDGELFF
.,TRBJ1-2,few,TRBV29-1,TGCAGCGTTGTCGGGCGGTCCTATGGCTACACCTTC,CSVVGRSYGYTF
.,TRBJ2-6,.,TRBV4-2,TGTGCCAGCAGCCAAGTGGGATTGAACGGGGCCAACGTCCTGACTTTC,CASSQVGLNGANVLTF
.,TRBJ2-5,.,TRBV20-1,TGCAGTGCAAATATCGGGCAGTTGGAGACCCAGTACTTC,CSANIGQLETQYF
TRBD2,TRBJ2-1,.,TRBV20-1,TGCAGTGCTAGCCTCATTAGCGGGTCGGACAATGAGCAGTTCTTC,CSASLISGSDNEQFF
TRBD1,TRBJ2-3,.,TRBV29-1,TGCAGCGTCGGGACAGGGACCTCAGATACGCAGTATTTT,CSVGTGTSDTQYF
.,TRBJ2-3,few,TRBV29-1,TGCAGCGTTGGGGATGGACGGGATACGCAGTATTTT,CSVGDGRDTQYF
.,TRBJ1-2,.,TRBV11-1,TGTGCCAGCACAAGGGACACCAACTATGGCTACACCTTC,CASTRDTNYGYTF
.,TRBJ2-1,.,TRBV15,TGTGCCACCAGCAGAGGGTCCGGTTGGGGGGATGAGCAGTTCTTC,CATSRGSGWGDEQFF
TRBD1,TRBJ1-1,.,TRBV25-1,TGTGCCAGCAGTGAAGCCGGGACAGTAAACACTGAAGCTTTCTTT,CASSEAGTVNTEAFF
TRBD2,TRBJ2-7,.,TRBV11-3,TGTGCCAGCAGCTTAGATAGCTCGGGAGGCGAGCAGTACTTC,CASSLDSSGGEQYF
.,TRBJ1-1,.,TRBV29-1,TGCAGCGCCGGAGGCGGGTTAGGCTACACTGAAGCTTTCTTT,CSAGGGLGYTEAFF
TRBD1,TRBJ1-1,.,TRBV11-2,TGTGCCAGCAGCTCGGACAGGGGATACACTGAAGCTTTCTTT,CASSSDRGYTEAFF
.,TRBJ2-5,.,TRBV7-3,TGTGCCAGCAGCCGGATGGCGGAAGAGACCCAGTACTTC,CASSRMAEETQYF
.,TRBJ2-3,.,TRBV2,TGTGCCAGCAGTGCGGATTCGAATACGCAGTATTTT,CASSADSNTQYF
TRBD2,TRBJ2-7,few,TRBV29-1,TGCAGCGTTGGAGGGACTAGCGGGAGGGCCCGCGAGCAGTACTTC,CSVGGTSGRAREQYF
.,TRBJ1-2,.,TRBV19,TGTGCCAGTAGGGTGGGCATGGCTAACTATGGCTACACCTTC,CASRVGMANYGYTF
.,TRBJ2-5,.,TRBV20-1,TGCAGTGCTAGAGATCTGTTAGAGACCCAGTACTTC,CSARDLLETQYF
.,TRBJ1-1,.,TRBV7-9,TGTGCCAGCAGCTCTTGGAGCTCTGAAGCTTTCTTT,CASSSWSSEAFF
.,TRBJ2-5,once,TRBV12-3/TRBV12-4,TGTGCCAGCAGTTTCGGCGGGGGCGAGACCCAGTACTTC,CASSFGGGETQYF
TRBD2,TRBJ2-1,.,TRBV11-2,TGTGCCAGCAGCTTAGAGCCGGGAGGGCCCAATGAGCAGTTCTTC,CASSLEPGGPNEQFF
TRBD1,TRBJ2-1,.,TRBV9,TGTGCCAGCAGCGTAGTGGGACAGGGCGCGAATGAGCAGTTCTTC,CASSVVGQGANEQFF
.,TRBJ2-1,.,TRBV15,TGTGCCACCAGCTCACGTATGGGTGAGCAGTTCTTC,CATSSRMGEQFF
TRBD1,TRBJ2-7,.,TRBV25-1,TGTGCCAGCGGACAGGGAAGTTACGAGCAGTACTTC,CASGQGSYEQYF
.,TRBJ2-7,once,TRBV12-3/TRBV12-4,TGTGCCAGCAGTTTCGCCTACGAGCAGTACTTC,CASSFAYEQYF
TRBD1,TRBJ2-1,.,TRBV4-2,TGTGCCAGCAGCCTTGTGTGGACAGGGAACAATGAGCAGTTCTTC,CASSLVWTGNNEQFF
TRBD1,TRBJ2-3,.,TRBV24-1,TGTGCCACCAGTGAACAGGGGAATACGCAGTACTTT,CATSEQGNTQYF
.,TRBJ1-6,.,TRBV19,TGTGCCAGTAGTCCCGGTACGCTAATAGATTCACCCCTCCACTTT,CASSPGTLIDSPLHF
.,TRBJ2-7,.,TRBV13,TGTGCCAGCAGCTTTGGCAGGGGCTCCTACGAGCAGTACTTC,CASSFGRGSYEQYF
TRBD2,TRBJ2-3,.,TRBV11-1,TGTGCCAGCAGTGCTCTAGCGGGAGCCCGACATACGCAGTATTTT,CASSALAGARHTQYF
.,TRBJ1-2,few,TRBV5-4,TGTGCCAGCCCCTCGGGTGGGGCTGTGTTAGGCTACACCTTC,CASPSGGAVLGYTF
.,TRBJ2-7,.,TRBV24-1,TGTGCCACCAGTGAAGCCGGGACCGATTACGAGCAGTACTTC,CATSEAGTDYEQYF
.,TRBJ2-1,many,TRBV4-2,TGTGCCAGCAGCGAATTCTATGAGCAGTTCTTC,CASSEFYEQFF
TRBD1,TRBJ2-7,.,TRBV15,TGTGCCACCAGCAGAGATCTTTGGGACAGGCCGTACTTC,CATSRDLWDRPYF
.,TRBJ2-1,few,TRBV25-1,TGTGCCAGCAGTCGGGTCAATGAGCAGTTCTTC,CASSRVNEQFF
.,TRBJ2-7,.,TRBV5-4,TGTGCCAGCAGGTCCGAGCTTAAAGTGTACGAGCAGTACTTC,CASRSELKVYEQYF
.,TRBJ1-2,.,TRBV25-1,TGTGCCAGCATGAGAGAAGGGTCCTATGGTTACACCTTC,CASMREGSYGYTF
.,TRBJ1-2,.,TRBV29-1,TGCAGCGTTGCGGGGGGAAATGGCTACACCTTC,CSVAGGNGYTF
TRBD1,TRBJ2-5,.,TRBV7-9,TGTGCCAGCAGGAAAGGGACAGCTCAAGAGACCCAGTACTTC,CASRKGTAQETQYF
TRBD2,TRBJ2-3,once,TRBV7-8,TGTGCCAGCAGACCCTGGACTAGCGGGGACCTCACAGATACGCAGTATTTT,CASRPWTSGDLTDTQYF
.,TRBJ1-2,.,TRBV7-2,TGTGCCAGCAGCCTCCCTGGTGACACCTTC,CASSLPGDTF
.,TRBJ1-4,.,TRBV19,TGTGCCACCCGAGATGTGGGCGGGAGTGAAAAACTGTTTTTT,CATRDVGGSEKLFF
.,TRBJ2-7,many,TRBV2,TGTGCCAGCTCATTGACCACGGTTACCTACGAGCAGTACTTC,CASSLTTVTYEQYF
.,TRBJ2-5,.,TRBV15,TGTGCCACCAGCAGACGCAACAGGAGCCTAAAAGAGACCCAGTACTTC,CATSRRNRSLKETQYF
.,TRBJ2-3,.,TRBV24-1,TGTGCCACCAGTGGCCCCGGGACCGCTTGGGAGCAGTATTTT,CATSGPGTAWEQYF